Listed below are T cell receptor beta chains from one sample, sequenced in a study of blood T cell repertoires in COVID-19. The assay was immunoSEQ multiplex PCR, and TCRdb's table has in-frame clones only and misses some. The table includes about 230,000 clones, over 75% detected once. The sample taken for sequencing was peripheral blood. These receptors originate from a woman older than 75 with acute or convalescent COVID-19. Each CDR3 is given with its conserved first and last residue. Each record gives: clone size, D gene, J gene, V gene, CDR3 protein, CDR3 DNA. A D gene is named only where the DNA matches it firmly. Clone size, where shown, is once, few, many, or a class for clones that have expanded.

.,.,TRBJ1-2,TRBV6-5,CASSYSGGRRGGYTF,TGTGCCAGCAGTTACTCGGGGGGGCGTAGGGGCGGCTACACCTTC
.,.,TRBJ2-1,TRBV7-9,CASSLVTSYYNEQFF,TGTGCCAGCAGCTTGGTAACCTCCTACTACAATGAGCAGTTCTTC
.,.,TRBJ1-6,TRBV5-1,CASSLGVRQANSPLHF,TGCGCCAGCAGCCTGGGGGTCCGACAGGCTAATTCACCCCTCCACTTT
.,.,TRBJ1-4,TRBV27,CASSPSSNWVQGEKLFF,TGTGCCAGCAGTCCTTCCTCTAACTGGGTCCAGGGGGAAAAACTGTTTTTT
.,.,TRBJ2-1,TRBV7-2,CASRPAGDPRNEQFF,TGTGCCAGCAGACCCGCGGGTGATCCTAGAAATGAGCAGTTCTTC
.,TRBD2,TRBJ2-3,TRBV3-1/TRBV3-2,CASSQDQRGGSTDTQYF,TGTGCCAGCAGCCAAGATCAGCGGGGGGGAAGCACAGATACGCAGTATTTT
.,.,TRBJ1-1,TRBV7-2,CASSFPFGKNTEAFF,TGTGCCAGCAGCTTCCCCTTCGGGAAGAACACTGAAGCTTTCTTT
.,.,TRBJ2-3,TRBV14,CASSQVRTSGITDTQYF,TGTGCCAGCAGCCAAGTCAGAACTAGTGGGATTACAGATACGCAGTATTTT
.,.,TRBJ1-1,TRBV5-1,CASSFSQGGIEAFF,TGCGCCAGCAGCTTTAGTCAGGGAGGGATTGAAGCTTTCTTT
few,.,TRBJ1-2,TRBV6-1,CASSEDSFHYGYTF,TGTGCCAGCAGTGAGGACAGTTTTCACTATGGCTACACCTTC
.,TRBD2,TRBJ2-1,TRBV11-2,CASSLTSGSFNEQFF,TGTGCCAGCAGCCTGACTAGCGGGAGTTTTAATGAGCAGTTCTTC
.,TRBD1,TRBJ1-1,TRBV3-1/TRBV3-2,CASSHIGTGGLGAFF,TGTGCCAGCAGCCACATCGGGACAGGGGGGTTGGGAGCTTTCTTT
.,.,TRBJ1-4,TRBV14,CASSQGRHEKLFF,TGTGCCAGCAGCCAAGGGCGGCATGAAAAACTGTTTTTT
.,TRBD1,TRBJ1-2,TRBV15,CATSRPRQGEDGYTF,TGTGCCACCAGCAGACCTCGACAGGGGGAAGATGGCTACACCTTC